These 23 T cell receptor beta chains came from one sample sequenced in a study of shared clonotypes between healthy human individuals (dated by TCRdb to the early 2020s). To prepare the library, the immunoSEQ multiplex PCR assay was applied. The source is immuneACCESS, and TCRdb retained only in-frame sequences with V and J called. Part of the clones is not carried over; for the studies checked, unresolved V genes explain less than half of this, and the remainder is unexplained. A total of about 1.5 million clones appear in this sample, approximately 98% of them only once. The ten largest clones capture 0.4% to 0.55% of the sample. Sequences were obtained from naive CD4+ T cells sorted from blood. The sample's cell subset or site label, in plain terms: CD45RA+ positively selected. The receptors stem from a man under 40 in good health.

This chain joins TRBV2 and TRBJ2-7; TRBD1 agrees at 9 bases. Germline loops: CDR1 SNHLY, CDR2 FYNNEI. The J segment lost 4 bases and the V segment lost 10 bases, leaving 5 bases of the junction unmatched. The CDR3 loop spans 12 amino acids. The CDR3 nucleotides read TGTGCCACCAGGACAGGGGAATACGAGCAGTACTTC. This codes for CATRTGEYEQYF.

This clone is a singleton in its sample. The chain is built from TRBV19 and TRBJ2-3, with 12 positions matching TRBD2. V dropped 1 base and J dropped 0; count of bases not matched to a gene: 5. CDR1 is LNHDA, CDR2 SQIVND, per germline (reference sequence). The CDR3 extends over 18 amino acids. CDR3 residues: CASSIGPGTSGSTDTQYF. The CDR3 nucleotides are TGTGCCAGTAGTATAGGCCCCGGGACTAGCGGGAGCACAGATACGCAGTATTTT.

This sequence joins TRBV2 and TRBJ1-2; 7 nucleotides align to TRBD1. The CDR3 is 13 amino acids. V lost 10 bases and J lost 8; bases outside the gene matches: 13. Germline lookup yields CDR1 SNHLY and CDR2 FYNNEI. This CDR3 is CANLDRETRGYTF. CDR3 DNA sequence: TGTGCCAACCTAGACAGGGAAACTAGGGGCTACACCTTC.

V and J are TRBV19 and TRBJ1-5, with D possibly being TRBD1 (5 bases). There are 14 residues in the CDR3. The germline V and J ends were trimmed by 3 bases and 5 bases, with 11 bases remaining between them. CDR1 LNHDA and CDR2 SQIVND come from the germline V gene (reference sequence). The CDR3 reads CASSMRGGDQPQHF. In DNA, the CDR3 is TGTGCCAGTAGTATGCGGGGAGGGGATCAGCCCCAGCATTTT.

The J gene is TRBJ2-1, the V gene TRBV7-2; 8 bases match TRBD2. Trimming took 7 bases from V and 9 from J; bases not matched to a gene: 11. The length of the CDR3 is 14 residues. Germline values: CDR1 SGHTA, CDR2 FQGNSA. The CDR3 protein is CASIRGLAGGEQFF. The CDR3 nucleotides are TGTGCCAGCATTAGAGGGCTAGCGGGTGGTGAGCAGTTCTTC.

The rearrangement uses TRBV28 and TRBJ2-1; perhaps TRBD1 as D (6 bases). The V end was cut by 6 bases, the J end by 12 bases, with 15 bases between. From germline, CDR1 is MDHEN and CDR2 SYDVKM. The length of the CDR3 is 12 residues. The CDR3 spells CASRPTGFWQFF. CDR3 DNA: TGTGCCAGCAGGCCCACAGGGTTCTGGCAGTTCTTC.

The chain recombines TRBV7-9 with TRBJ2-5; D might be TRBD1 or TRBD2, each matching 6 bases. The germline V and J ends were trimmed by 4 bases and 4 bases, with 13 bases remaining between them. The germline V gene has CDR1 SEHNR and CDR2 FQNEAQ (reference sequence). This CDR3 is 14 amino acids long. CDR3 in DNA: TGTGCCAGCAGCTCAGGAGGGGGTGCAGAGACCCAGTACTTC. Translation gives CASSSGGGAETQYF.

The chain combines TRBV5-1 with TRBJ2-3, with D hard to call. V was shortened by 2 bases and J by 1 base, with 8 bases between the two germline ends. This CDR3 contains 14 residues. The germline gives CDR1 SGHRS, CDR2 YFSETQ. CDR3 DNA: TGCGCCAGCAGCTTTCGAAGCGGCACAGATACGCAGTATTTT. Protein: CASSFRSGTDTQYF.

The V gene is TRBV6-1, the J gene TRBJ2-1; D assignment may be TRBD1 or TRBD2 (5 bases each). Germline V gives CDR1 MNHNS, CDR2 SASEGT. The ends were cut back, 5 bases at V and 0 bases at J, with 11 bases in the middle. The CDR3 contains 15 residues. The CDR3 nucleotides read TGTGCCAGCAGTAGGGACCCTAGCTCCTACAATGAGCAGTTCTTC. This gives the protein CASSRDPSSYNEQFF.

V and J are TRBV2 and TRBJ2-1, with 7 bases aligning to TRBD2. The V segment lost 7 bases and the J segment 7 bases; nucleotides outside the gene matches: 10. CDR3 length: 14 residues. Germline V gene data show CDR1 as SNHLY and CDR2 as FYNNEI. CDR3 protein: CASTGTTRSNEQFF. The CDR3 DNA sequence: TGTGCCAGCACTGGGACTACGAGATCGAATGAGCAGTTCTTC.

This chain uses TRBV5-1 with TRBJ2-5, with 8 positions matching TRBD2. J gave up 5 bases and V 1 base, and 13 bases lay outside the gene matches. The CDR3 contains 17 residues. Germline lookup yields CDR1 SGHRS and CDR2 YFSETQ. Here the CDR3 DNA reads TGCGCCAGCAGCTTGTTTTTGGCCAGCGGGAGTTCTGAGACCCAGTACTTC. Translating gives CASSLFLASGSSETQYF. Full variable domain (missing parts from reference TRBV5-1 and TRBJ2-5): KAGVTQTPRYLIKTRGQQVTLSCSPISGHRSVSWYQQTPGQGLQFLFEYFSETQRNKGNFPGRFSGRQFSNSRSEMNVSTLELGDSALYLCASSLFLASGSSETQYFGPGTRLLVL.

This chain uses TRBV19 with TRBJ2-1, with TRBD2 as a possible D gene (5 bases). Germline V gene data show CDR1 as LNHDA and CDR2 as SQIVND (reference sequence). The germline V and J ends were trimmed by 8 bases and 4 bases, with 21 bases remaining between them. The CDR3 is 16 residues long. In DNA, the CDR3 is TGTGCCAGTTCTTCCCAACTTACCAGGAGGTACAATGAGCAGTTCTTC. It codes for CASSSQLTRRYNEQFF.

CDR3 nucleotides: TGTGCCAGCAGCAGGGGACACACGAACACTGAAGCTTTCTTT. Translation: CASSRGHTNTEAFF. J is TRBJ1-1 and V is TRBV9, with D possibly TRBD1 on 6 matching bases. CDR1 is SGDLS, CDR2 YYNGEE, per germline. The V gene lost 4 bases and the J gene lost 1 base, with 11 bases spanning the gap. The CDR3 loop spans 14 amino acids.

The J gene is TRBJ2-5, the V gene TRBV4-1; D may correspond to TRBD1 or TRBD2 (5 bases each). This CDR3 is 15 amino acids long. V was pared by 7 bases and J by 4 bases, with 19 bases between. CDR1 and CDR2 from the germline V gene are MGHRA and YSYEKL. CDR3 residues: CASMIFEGPGETQYF. The CDR3 DNA is TGCGCCAGCATGATATTTGAGGGGCCGGGAGAGACCCAGTACTTC.

This clone was seen once. The chain uses TRBV28 and TRBJ2-5; tentatively, D is TRBD1 (6 bases). CDR1 and CDR2 from the germline V gene are MDHEN and SYDVKM. V dropped 5 bases and J dropped 5 bases, with 18 bases sitting between them. This CDR3 has 15 residues. The CDR3, as DNA: TGTGCCAGCAGTACCCCCACAGGGTTTCCCGAGACCCAGTACTTC. This encodes CASSTPTGFPETQYF.

The rearrangement uses TRBV5-6 and TRBJ2-3, with TRBD1 matching 8 bases. V lost 4 bases to trimming and J lost 6 bases; unmatched junction nucleotides: 7. CDR3 length: 14 amino acids. From germline, CDR1 is SGHDT and CDR2 YYEEEE. The CDR3 protein is CASSRTGLGDTQYF. The CDR3 coding sequence is TGTGCCAGCAGCCGGACAGGGCTCGGGGATACGCAGTATTTT. The full variable domain, in which reference TRBV5-6 and TRBJ2-3 provide the parts outside the CDR3, is DAGVTQSPTHLIKTRGQQVTLRCSPKSGHDTVSWYQQALGQGPQFIFQYYEEEERQRGNFPDRFSGHQFPNYSSELNVNALLLGDSALYLCASSRTGLGDTQYFGPGTRLTVL.

The CDR3 loop is CATFATGQGYGYTF. Written as DNA, the CDR3 is TGTGCCACCTTCGCGACAGGGCAGGGCTATGGCTACACCTTC. V and J are TRBV6-5 and TRBJ1-2, with 7 bases matching TRBD1. This CDR3 spans 14 amino acids. Germline assignment: CDR1 MNHEY and CDR2 SVGAGI. J was trimmed by 4 bases and V by 10 bases; bases with no gene match: 12.

The chain has TRBV7-2 and TRBJ2-7; D unclear. Germline assignment: CDR1 SGHTA and CDR2 FQGNSA. The CDR3 is 13 amino acids. The ends were cut back, 6 bases at V and 6 bases at J, with 15 bases in the middle. The CDR3 loop is CASSQVDPGEQYF. As DNA, the CDR3 is TGTGCCAGCAGTCAGGTAGACCCTGGCGAGCAGTACTTC.

The chain is built from TRBV6-6 and TRBJ2-2; D is perhaps TRBD2 (5 bases). Germline V gene sequence: CDR1 MNHNY, CDR2 SVGAGI (reference sequence). Trimming left V 7 bases short and J 7 bases short, with 13 bases between. This CDR3 contains 13 residues. In DNA form, the CDR3 reads TGTGCCAGCAAAGGACTCACCGGCGGGGAGCTGTTTTTT. This codes for CASKGLTGGELFF.

The CDR3 region is CASSSTRSSGRSYNEQFF. The CDR3 nucleotides read TGTGCCAGCAGCTCGACTAGGTCTAGCGGGAGGTCGTACAATGAGCAGTTCTTC. The chain recombines TRBV11-2 with TRBJ2-1; 11 positions agree with TRBD2. The trim removed 4 bases at V and 4 bases at J, leaving 12 bases unmatched. The CDR3 covers 18 residues. The germline gives CDR1 SGHAT, CDR2 FQNNGV.

CDR3 nucleotide sequence: TGCAGCGTTGATGGAGGAGCGAACACTGAAGCTTTCTTT. It yields the protein CSVDGGANTEAFF. The chain uses TRBV29-1 and TRBJ1-1; D call uncertain. V dropped 3 bases and J dropped 1 base, with 9 bases sitting between them. The CDR3 length is 13 residues. The V gene's germline CDR1 is SQVTM and CDR2 ANQGSEA.

V is TRBV18 and J is TRBJ2-7; D may be TRBD1 (5 bases). There are 14 residues in the CDR3. Germline V CDR1 and CDR2: KGHSH, LQKENI. The germline V and J ends were trimmed by 3 bases and 7 bases, with 16 bases remaining between them. The DNA for the CDR3 is TGTGCCAGCTCACCTCAGGGCGGTTCTTTTGAGCAGTACTTC. This codes for CASSPQGGSFEQYF.

The V gene is TRBV7-2, the J gene TRBJ1-1; a weak D match, TRBD1 (5 bases). There are 16 residues in the CDR3. Germline CDR1 is SGHTA and CDR2 is FQGNSA. V lost 2 bases and J lost 0, with 13 bases in between. CDR3 coding DNA: TGTGCCAGCAGCTTAAGACCCGGGACGGTGAACACTGAAGCTTTCTTT. Translation gives CASSLRPGTVNTEAFF.